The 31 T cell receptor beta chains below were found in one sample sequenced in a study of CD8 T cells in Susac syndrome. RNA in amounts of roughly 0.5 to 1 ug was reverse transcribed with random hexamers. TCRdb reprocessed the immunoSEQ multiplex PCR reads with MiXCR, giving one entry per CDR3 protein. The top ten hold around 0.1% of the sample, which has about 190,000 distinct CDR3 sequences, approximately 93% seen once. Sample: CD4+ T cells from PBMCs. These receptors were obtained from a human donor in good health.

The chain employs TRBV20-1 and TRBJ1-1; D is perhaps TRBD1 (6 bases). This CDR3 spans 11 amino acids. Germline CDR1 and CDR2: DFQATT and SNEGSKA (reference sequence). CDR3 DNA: TGCAGGGGGGCGTCGAACACTGAAGCTTTCTTT. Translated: CRGASNTEAFF.

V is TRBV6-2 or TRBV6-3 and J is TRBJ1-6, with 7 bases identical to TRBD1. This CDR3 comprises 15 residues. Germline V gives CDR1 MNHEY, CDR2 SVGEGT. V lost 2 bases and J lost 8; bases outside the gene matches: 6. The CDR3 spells CASSYLTGPDSPLHF. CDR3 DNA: TGTGCCAGCAGTTACCTGACAGGGCCGGATTCACCCCTCCACTTT.

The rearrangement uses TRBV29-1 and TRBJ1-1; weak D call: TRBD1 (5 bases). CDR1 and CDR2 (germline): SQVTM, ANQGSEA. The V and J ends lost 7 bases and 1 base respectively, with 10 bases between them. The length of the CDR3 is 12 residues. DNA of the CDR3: TGCAGCGCCGACGGGGGGAACACTGAAGCTTTCTTT. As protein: CSADGGNTEAFF.

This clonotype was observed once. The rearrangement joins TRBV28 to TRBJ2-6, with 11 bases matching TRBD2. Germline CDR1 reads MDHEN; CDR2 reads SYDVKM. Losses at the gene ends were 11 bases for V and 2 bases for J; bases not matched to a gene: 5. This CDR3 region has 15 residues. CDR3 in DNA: TGTGCCGTCGGGACTAGCGGACCTGGGGCCAACGTCCTGACTTTC. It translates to CAVGTSGPGANVLTF. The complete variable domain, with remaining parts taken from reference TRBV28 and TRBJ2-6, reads DVKVTQSSRYLVKRTGEKVFLECVQDMDHENMFWYRQDPGLGLRLIYFSYDVKMKEKGDIPEGYSVSREKKERFSLILESASTNQTSMYLCAVGTSGPGANVLTFGAGSRLTVL.

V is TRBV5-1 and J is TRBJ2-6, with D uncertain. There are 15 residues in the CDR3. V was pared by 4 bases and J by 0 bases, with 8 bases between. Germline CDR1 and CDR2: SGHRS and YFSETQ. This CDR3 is CASSRLGSGANVLTF. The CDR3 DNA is TGCGCCAGCAGCCGCCTGGGCTCTGGGGCCAACGTCCTGACTTTC.

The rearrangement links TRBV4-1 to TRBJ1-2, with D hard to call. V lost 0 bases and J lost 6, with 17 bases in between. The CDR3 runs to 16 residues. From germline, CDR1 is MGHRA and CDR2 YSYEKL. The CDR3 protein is CASSQDRGRFSDGYTF. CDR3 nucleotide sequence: TGCGCCAGCAGCCAAGATCGGGGTAGGTTCAGCGATGGCTACACCTTC.

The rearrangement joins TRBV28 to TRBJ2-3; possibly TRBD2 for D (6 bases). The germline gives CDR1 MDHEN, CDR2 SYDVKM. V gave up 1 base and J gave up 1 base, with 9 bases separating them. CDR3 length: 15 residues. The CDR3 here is CASSLFPGGTDTQYF. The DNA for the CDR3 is TGTGCCAGCAGTTTATTTCCGGGGGGCACAGATACGCAGTATTTT.

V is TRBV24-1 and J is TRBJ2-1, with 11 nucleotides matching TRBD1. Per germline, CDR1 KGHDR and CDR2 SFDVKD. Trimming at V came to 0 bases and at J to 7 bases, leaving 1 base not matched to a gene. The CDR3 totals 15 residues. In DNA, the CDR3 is TGTGCCACCAGTGATTTGGGGACAGGGGGAAATGAGCAGTTCTTC. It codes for CATSDLGTGGNEQFF.

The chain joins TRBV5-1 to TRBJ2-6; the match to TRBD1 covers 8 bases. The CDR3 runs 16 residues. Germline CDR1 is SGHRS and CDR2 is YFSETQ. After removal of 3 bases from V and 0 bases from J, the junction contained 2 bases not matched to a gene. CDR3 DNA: TGCGCCAGCAGCTGGACAGGGAACTCTGGGGCCAACGTCCTGACTTTC. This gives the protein CASSWTGNSGANVLTF. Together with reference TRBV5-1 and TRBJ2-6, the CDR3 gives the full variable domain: KAGVTQTPRYLIKTRGQQVTLSCSPISGHRSVSWYQQTPGQGLQFLFEYFSETQRNKGNFPGRFSGRQFSNSRSEMNVSTLELGDSALYLCASSWTGNSGANVLTFGAGSRLTVL.

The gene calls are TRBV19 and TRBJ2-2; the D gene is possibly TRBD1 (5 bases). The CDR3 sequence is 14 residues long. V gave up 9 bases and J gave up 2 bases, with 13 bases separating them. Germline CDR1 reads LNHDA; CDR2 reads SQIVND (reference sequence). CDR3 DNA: TGTGCCAGCACAAGACAGCCTAACACCGGGGAGCTGTTTTTT. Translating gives CASTRQPNTGELFF.

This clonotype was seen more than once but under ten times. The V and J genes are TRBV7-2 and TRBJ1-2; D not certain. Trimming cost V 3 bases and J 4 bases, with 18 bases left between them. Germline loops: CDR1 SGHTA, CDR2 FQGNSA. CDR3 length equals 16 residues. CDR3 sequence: CASSLWLGKTPYGYTF. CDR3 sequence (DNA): TGTGCCAGCAGCTTGTGGTTGGGGAAGACCCCCTATGGCTACACCTTC.

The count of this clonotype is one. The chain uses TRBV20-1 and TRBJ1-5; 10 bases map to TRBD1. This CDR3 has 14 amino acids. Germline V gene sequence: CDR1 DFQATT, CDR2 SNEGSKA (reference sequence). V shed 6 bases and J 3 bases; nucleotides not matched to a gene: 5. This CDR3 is CSAETGGVNQPQHF. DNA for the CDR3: TGCAGTGCAGAGACAGGGGGCGTCAATCAGCCCCAGCATTTT.

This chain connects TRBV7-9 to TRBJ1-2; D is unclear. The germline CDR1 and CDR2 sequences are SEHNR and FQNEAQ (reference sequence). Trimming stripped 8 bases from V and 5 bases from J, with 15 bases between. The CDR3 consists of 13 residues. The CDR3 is CASSPSMAYGYTF. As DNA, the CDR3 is TGTGCCAGCTCCCCGTCTATGGCGTATGGCTACACCTTC.

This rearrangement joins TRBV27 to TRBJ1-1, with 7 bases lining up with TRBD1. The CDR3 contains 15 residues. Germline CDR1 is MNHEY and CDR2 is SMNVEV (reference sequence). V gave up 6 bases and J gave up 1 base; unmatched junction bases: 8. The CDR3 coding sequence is TGTGCCAGCAGACCCCAGACAGGGAGGAACACTGAAGCTTTCTTT. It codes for CASRPQTGRNTEAFF.

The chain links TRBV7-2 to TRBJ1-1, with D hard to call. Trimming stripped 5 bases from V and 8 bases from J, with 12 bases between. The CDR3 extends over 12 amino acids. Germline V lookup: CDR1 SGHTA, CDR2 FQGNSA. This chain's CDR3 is CASSRGTLEAFF. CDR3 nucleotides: TGTGCCAGCAGCCGGGGAACTTTAGAAGCTTTCTTT.

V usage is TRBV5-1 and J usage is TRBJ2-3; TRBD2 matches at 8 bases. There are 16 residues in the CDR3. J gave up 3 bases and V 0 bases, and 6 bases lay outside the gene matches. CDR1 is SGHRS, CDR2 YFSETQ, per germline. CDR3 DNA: TGCGCCAGCAGCTTGGTGGCGGGGGGATGGACAGATACGCAGTATTTT. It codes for CASSLVAGGWTDTQYF.

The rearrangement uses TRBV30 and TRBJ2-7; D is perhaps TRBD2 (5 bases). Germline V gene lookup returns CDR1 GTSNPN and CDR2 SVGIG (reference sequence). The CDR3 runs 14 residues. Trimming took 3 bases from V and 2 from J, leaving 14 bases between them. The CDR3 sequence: CAWRAEALTYEQYF. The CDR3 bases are TGTGCCTGGAGAGCGGAAGCGCTAACCTACGAGCAGTACTTC.

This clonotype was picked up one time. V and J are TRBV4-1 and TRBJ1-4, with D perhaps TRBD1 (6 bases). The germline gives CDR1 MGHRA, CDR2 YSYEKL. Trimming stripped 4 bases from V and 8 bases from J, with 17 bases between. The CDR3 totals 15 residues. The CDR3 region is CASSLTGTSGEKLFF. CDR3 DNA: TGCGCCAGCAGCCTCACAGGGACGAGTGGGGAAAAACTGTTTTTT.

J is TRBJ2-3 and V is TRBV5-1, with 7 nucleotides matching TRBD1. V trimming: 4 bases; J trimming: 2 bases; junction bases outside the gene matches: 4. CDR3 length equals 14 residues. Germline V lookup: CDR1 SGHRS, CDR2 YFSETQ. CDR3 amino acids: CASSPDRATDTQYF. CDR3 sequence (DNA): TGCGCCAGCAGCCCTGACAGGGCCACAGATACGCAGTATTTT.

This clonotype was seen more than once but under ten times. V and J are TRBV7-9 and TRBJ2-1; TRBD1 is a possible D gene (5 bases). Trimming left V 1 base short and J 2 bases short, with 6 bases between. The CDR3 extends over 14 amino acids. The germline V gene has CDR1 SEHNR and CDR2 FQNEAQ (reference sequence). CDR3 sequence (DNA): TGTGCCAGCAGCTTAGAAGGGGCCTACAATGAGCAGTTCTTC. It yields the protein CASSLEGAYNEQFF.

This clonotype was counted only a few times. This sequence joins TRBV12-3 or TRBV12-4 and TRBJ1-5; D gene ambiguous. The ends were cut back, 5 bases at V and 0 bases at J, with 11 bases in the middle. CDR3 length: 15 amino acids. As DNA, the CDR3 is TGTGCCAGCAGTGTTTCGGGGTATAGCAATCAGCCCCAGCATTTT. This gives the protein CASSVSGYSNQPQHF.

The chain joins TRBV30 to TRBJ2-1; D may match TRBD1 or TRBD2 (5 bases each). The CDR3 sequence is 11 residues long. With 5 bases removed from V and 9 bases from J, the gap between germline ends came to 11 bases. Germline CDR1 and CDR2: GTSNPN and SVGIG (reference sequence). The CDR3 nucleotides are TGTGCCTGGGACCTTGGGGGTGAGCAGTTCTTC. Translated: CAWDLGGEQFF.

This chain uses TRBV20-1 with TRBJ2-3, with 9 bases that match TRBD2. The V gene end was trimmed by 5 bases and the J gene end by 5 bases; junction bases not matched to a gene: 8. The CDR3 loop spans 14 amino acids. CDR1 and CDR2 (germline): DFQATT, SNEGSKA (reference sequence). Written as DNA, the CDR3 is TGCAGTGCTTTAGCGGGGGCGCCGGGAGATACGCAGTATTTT. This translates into CSALAGAPGDTQYF.

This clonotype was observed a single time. The CDR3, as DNA: TGTGCCAGCTCGCCGGGGGCGGCCGGAGGTAATGAAAAACTGTTTTTT. It specifies CASSPGAAGGNEKLFF. The genes are TRBV18 and TRBJ1-4, with D perhaps TRBD1 (6 bases). Germline V gives CDR1 KGHSH, CDR2 LQKENI. The CDR3 is made up of 16 amino acids. The V end lost 6 bases, the J end lost 4 bases, and 18 bases lay between the germline ends.

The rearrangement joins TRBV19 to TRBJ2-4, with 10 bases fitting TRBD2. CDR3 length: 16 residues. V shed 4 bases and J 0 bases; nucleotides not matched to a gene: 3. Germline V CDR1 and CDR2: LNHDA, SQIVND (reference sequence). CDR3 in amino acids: CASSTGLARAKNIQYF. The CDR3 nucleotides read TGTGCCAGTAGTACGGGACTAGCGAGAGCCAAAAACATTCAGTACTTC.

CDR3 in amino acids: CASSEGLSTGTLSNQPQHF. CDR3 bases: TGTGCCAGCAGCGAAGGACTGAGTACCGGGACCCTTAGCAATCAGCCCCAGCATTTT. V and J are TRBV9 and TRBJ1-5, with a tentative D call TRBD1 (5 bases). There are 19 residues in the CDR3. V gave up 3 bases and J gave up 0 bases, with 22 bases separating them. The germline V gene has CDR1 SGDLS and CDR2 YYNGEE.

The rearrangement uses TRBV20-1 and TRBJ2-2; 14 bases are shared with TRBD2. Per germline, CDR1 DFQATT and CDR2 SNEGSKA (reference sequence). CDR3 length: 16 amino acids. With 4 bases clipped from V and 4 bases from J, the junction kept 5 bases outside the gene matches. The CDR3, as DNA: TGCAGTGCTACGGGACTAGCGGGGGATCGCACCGGGGAGCTGTTTTTT. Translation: CSATGLAGDRTGELFF.

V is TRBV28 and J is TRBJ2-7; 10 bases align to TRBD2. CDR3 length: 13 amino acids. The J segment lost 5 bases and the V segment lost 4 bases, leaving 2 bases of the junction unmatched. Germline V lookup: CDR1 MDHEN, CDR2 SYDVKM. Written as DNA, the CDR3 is TGTGCCAGCAGTTCAGCGGGGGGGCACGAGCAGTACTTC. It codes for CASSSAGGHEQYF. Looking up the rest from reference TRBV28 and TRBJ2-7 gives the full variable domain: DVKVTQSSRYLVKRTGEKVFLECVQDMDHENMFWYRQDPGLGLRLIYFSYDVKMKEKGDIPEGYSVSREKKERFSLILESASTNQTSMYLCASSSAGGHEQYFGPGTRLTVT.

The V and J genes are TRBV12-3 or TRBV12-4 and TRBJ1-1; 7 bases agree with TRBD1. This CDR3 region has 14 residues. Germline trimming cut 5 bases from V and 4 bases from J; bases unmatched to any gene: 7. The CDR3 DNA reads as TGTGCCAGCAGTGAAACAGGGGTCCGCACTGAAGCTTTCTTT. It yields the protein CASSETGVRTEAFF.

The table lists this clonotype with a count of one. CDR3 bases: TGTGCCACCAGTGATTTTCCCCCGCGGGGGGGCCAGGAGACCCAGTACTTC. It specifies CATSDFPPRGGQETQYF. The chain has TRBV24-1 and TRBJ2-5; TRBD2 matches at 9 bases. Germline V gene data show CDR1 as KGHDR and CDR2 as SFDVKD. There are 17 residues in the CDR3. With 1 base clipped from V and 5 bases from J, the junction kept 10 bases outside the gene matches.

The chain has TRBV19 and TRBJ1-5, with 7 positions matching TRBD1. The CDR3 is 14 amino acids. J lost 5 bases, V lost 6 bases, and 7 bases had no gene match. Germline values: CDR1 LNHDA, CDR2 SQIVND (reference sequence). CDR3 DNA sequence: TGTGCCAGTAGCCAGGACAGGCCTTATCAGCCCCAGCATTTT. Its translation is CASSQDRPYQPQHF.